The rows below give T cell receptor beta chains drawn from one sample of a study of blood T cell repertoires in COVID-19. Repertoires were generated with immunoSEQ multiplex PCR, while TCRdb's copy carries only in-frame clones and drops some. The top ten hold approximately 2% of the sample, which has roughly 160,000 clones, about 83% seen once. Material: peripheral blood. Receptor source: a woman older than 75 with acute or convalescent COVID-19. Both conserved end residues are part of each CDR3. Each record gives: J gene, clone size, V gene, D gene, CDR3 protein, CDR3 DNA. D genes are given only for firm matches. Size values are once, few and many counts, or a class for expanded clones, and some rows have none.

J: TRBJ2-2
size: NA
V: TRBV10-3
D: TRBD2
CDR3: CAISEVGGANTGELFF
DNA: TGTGCCATCAGTGAGGTCGGGGGGGCGAACACCGGGGAGCTGTTTTTT

J: TRBJ2-1
size: NA
V: TRBV19
D: NA
CDR3: CASSLRRGAVIDEQFF
DNA: TGTGCCAGTAGCCTTCGTCGGGGGGCCGTCATCGATGAGCAGTTCTTC

J: TRBJ2-5
size: NA
V: TRBV19
D: TRBD2
CDR3: CASSIGLGAGGQETQYF
DNA: TGTGCCAGTAGTATTGGGCTAGGGGCGGGAGGCCAAGAGACCCAGTACTTC

J: TRBJ2-4
size: NA
V: TRBV4-2
D: NA
CDR3: CASSQDNLDRNIQYF
DNA: TGTGCCAGCAGCCAAGATAACCTGGACAGAAACATTCAGTACTTC

J: TRBJ2-3
size: NA
V: TRBV5-1
D: TRBD1
CDR3: CASSSSGTGGGDTQYF
DNA: TGCGCCAGCAGCTCCTCCGGGACAGGGGGAGGTGATACGCAGTATTTT

J: TRBJ1-4
size: NA
V: TRBV9
D: NA
CDR3: CASSEGVGTEKLFF
DNA: TGTGCCAGCAGCGAGGGGGTTGGGACAGAAAAACTGTTTTTT

J: TRBJ2-1
size: NA
V: TRBV19
D: TRBD1
CDR3: CASSVDRAHQGFF
DNA: TGTGCCAGTAGTGTAGACAGGGCGCACCAGGGGTTCTTC

J: TRBJ2-1
size: NA
V: TRBV3-1/TRBV3-2
D: TRBD2
CDR3: CASSRHSGSEFNEQFF
DNA: TGTGCCAGCAGCCGCCATAGCGGGAGTGAGTTCAATGAGCAGTTCTTC

J: TRBJ1-5
size: NA
V: TRBV19
D: TRBD1
CDR3: CASTHDRGNQPQHF
DNA: TGTGCCAGTACTCACGACAGGGGCAATCAGCCCCAGCATTTT

J: TRBJ1-1
size: NA
V: TRBV9
D: NA
CDR3: CASSLQEIGTEAFF
DNA: TGTGCCAGCAGCTTACAGGAGATCGGCACTGAAGCTTTCTTT

J: TRBJ1-6
size: NA
V: TRBV7-2
D: TRBD1
CDR3: CASSLAAPGGRSPLHF
DNA: TGTGCCAGCAGCTTAGCGGCCCCAGGGGGAAGGTCACCCCTCCACTTT

J: TRBJ1-4
size: once
V: TRBV10-3
D: NA
CDR3: CATWGGKGNEKLFF
DNA: TGTGCCACCTGGGGGGGGAAGGGAAATGAAAAACTGTTTTTT

J: TRBJ1-3
size: NA
V: TRBV9
D: NA
CDR3: CASSVGQGRSDGNTIYF
DNA: TGTGCCAGCAGCGTAGGCCAGGGAAGGTCAGATGGAAACACCATATATTTT

J: TRBJ2-6
size: NA
V: TRBV4-1
D: NA
CDR3: CASSQPRLGAAGANVLTF
DNA: TGCGCCAGCAGCCAACCCCGACTGGGGGCGGCGGGGGCCAACGTCCTGACTTTC

J: TRBJ2-6
size: NA
V: TRBV19
D: NA
CDR3: CASSIEVGQGRSWGANVLTF
DNA: TGTGCCAGTAGTATAGAAGTGGGGCAGGGCCGTTCGTGGGGGGCCAACGTCCTGACTTTC

J: TRBJ1-5
size: NA
V: TRBV18
D: NA
CDR3: CASSPSGQGQPQHF
DNA: TGTGCCAGCTCACCGTCGGGACAAGGACAGCCCCAGCATTTT

J: TRBJ1-5
size: NA
V: TRBV19
D: TRBD1
CDR3: CASRPGGGEGNQPQHF
DNA: TGTGCCAGTAGGCCCGGAGGGGGCGAAGGCAATCAGCCCCAGCATTTT

J: TRBJ2-7
size: NA
V: TRBV28
D: NA
CDR3: CASSLPLGGGSYEQYF
DNA: TGTGCCAGCAGTTTACCTCTGGGAGGGGGCTCCTACGAGCAGTACTTC